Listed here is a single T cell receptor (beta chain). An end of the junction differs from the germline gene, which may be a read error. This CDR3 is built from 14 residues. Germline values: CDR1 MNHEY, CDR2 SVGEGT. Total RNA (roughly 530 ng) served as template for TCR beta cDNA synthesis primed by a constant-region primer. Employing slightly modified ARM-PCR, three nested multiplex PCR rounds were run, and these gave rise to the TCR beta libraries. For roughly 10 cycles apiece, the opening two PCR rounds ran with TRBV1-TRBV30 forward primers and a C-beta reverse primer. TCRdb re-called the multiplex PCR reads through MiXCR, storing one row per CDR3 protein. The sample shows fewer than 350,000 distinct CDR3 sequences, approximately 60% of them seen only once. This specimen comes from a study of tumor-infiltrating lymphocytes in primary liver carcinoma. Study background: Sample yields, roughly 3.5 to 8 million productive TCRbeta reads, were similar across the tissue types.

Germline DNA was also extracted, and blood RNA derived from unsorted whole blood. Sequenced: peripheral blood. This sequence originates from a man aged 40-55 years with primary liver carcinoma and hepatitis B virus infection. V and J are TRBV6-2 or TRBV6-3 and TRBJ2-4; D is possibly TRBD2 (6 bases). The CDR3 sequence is CARSYRGLKNIQYF. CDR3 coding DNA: TGTGCCAGGAGTTATCGGGGACTTAAAAACATTCAGTACTTC.